The 11 T cell receptor beta chains given below trace back to one sample, sequenced in a study of T cell responses to AZD1222 COVID-19 vaccine. TCRdb's copy holds only in-frame clones and misses some; the assay was immunoSEQ multiplex PCR. The table shows over 100,000 clones, with more than 75% occurring only once. The sequencing here drew on peripheral blood, taken on day 0 of AZD1222 vaccination. The receptors here all came from an adult in good health.

The chain joins TRBV2 to TRBJ1-1; TRBD1 might be the D (6 bases). Per germline, CDR1 SNHLY and CDR2 FYNNEI. V was trimmed by 8 bases and J by 0 bases, leaving 10 bases between them. The CDR3 runs 13 residues. CDR3 in DNA: TGTGCCAGCGTTGGACAGATGAACACTGAAGCTTTCTTT. It codes for CASVGQMNTEAFF.

The rearrangement uses TRBV28 and TRBJ2-7; possibly TRBD2 for D (5 bases). Trimming left V 3 bases short and J 3 bases short, with 18 bases between. This CDR3 is 16 amino acids long. From germline, CDR1 is MDHEN and CDR2 SYDVKM. The CDR3 sequence: CASSFSLLRGNYEQYF. In DNA form, the CDR3 reads TGTGCCAGCAGTTTTTCTCTTCTCAGAGGGAACTACGAGCAGTACTTC.

The genes are TRBV6-4 and TRBJ2-1; 10 bases match TRBD2. In germline, CDR1 is MRHNA, CDR2 SNTAGT. The CDR3 has 15 residues. The junction had 8 bases not matched to a gene; V was cut back by 3 bases and J by 9 bases. CDR3 sequence (DNA): TGTGCCAGCAGTGAAACAGCGGGAGGGCCTTTTGAGCAGTTCTTC. Residues: CASSETAGGPFEQFF.

The chain joins TRBV9 to TRBJ2-1; no firm D call. This CDR3 spans 13 amino acids. V lost 3 bases and J 6 bases, leaving 10 bases between the germline ends. CDR1 SGDLS and CDR2 YYNGEE come from the germline V gene. In DNA, the CDR3 is TGTGCCAGCAGCGGACGCAAGGTCAATGAGCAGTTCTTC. Translating it yields CASSGRKVNEQFF.

The chain combines TRBV6-5 with TRBJ2-1; 10 bases match TRBD2. CDR1 is MNHEY and CDR2 is SVGAGI in the germline V gene. The V segment lost 6 bases and the J segment 5 bases; nucleotides outside the gene matches: 7. The CDR3 runs 15 residues. CDR3 nucleotides: TGTGCCAGCAGGTGGGGGCTAGCGGGGGACAATGAGCAGTTCTTC. Its protein product is CASRWGLAGDNEQFF.

The chain couples TRBV18 to TRBJ1-5; 7 bases map to TRBD1. The J segment lost 6 bases and the V segment lost 6 bases, leaving 8 bases of the junction unmatched. In germline, CDR1 is KGHSH, CDR2 LQKENI. The CDR3 spans 14 residues. CDR3 in amino acids: CASSPDRVIQPQHF. CDR3 nucleotides: TGTGCCAGCTCGCCCGACAGGGTCATTCAGCCCCAGCATTTT.

This chain connects TRBV11-3 to TRBJ2-2; 7 bases align to TRBD2. This CDR3 comprises 17 residues. Per germline, CDR1 SGHNT and CDR2 YENEEA. Germline trimming cut 0 bases from V and 5 bases from J; bases unmatched to any gene: 9. CDR3 in DNA: TGTGCCAGCAGCTTAGAGACGGGAGGTGGTAGGACCGGGGAGCTGTTTTTT. Translated, it gives CASSLETGGGRTGELFF.

The chain is built from TRBV7-9 and TRBJ2-7; 9 bases fit TRBD1. Germline trimming cut 2 bases from V and 2 bases from J; bases unmatched to any gene: 7. The CDR3 contains 16 residues. In germline, CDR1 is SEHNR, CDR2 FQNEAQ (reference sequence). The CDR3 DNA reads as TGTGCCAGCAGCTTATCTCTCGGGACAGGGACCTACGAGCAGTACTTC. Translated: CASSLSLGTGTYEQYF. Variable domain in full (rest from reference TRBV7-9 and TRBJ2-7): DTGVSQNPRHKITKRGQNVTFRCDPISEHNRLYWYRQTLGQGPEFLTYFQNEAQLEKSRLLSDRFSAERPKGSFSTLEIQRTEQGDSAMYLCASSLSLGTGTYEQYFGPGTRLTVT.

V is TRBV3-1 (or the pseudogene TRBV3-2) and J is TRBJ2-5; 7 bases match TRBD2. V was pared by 2 bases and J by 5 bases, with 8 bases of the junction left unmatched. This CDR3 is 15 amino acids long. CDR1 and CDR2 (germline): LGHDT, YNNKEL (reference sequence). The CDR3: CASSQPRVGGETQYF. The DNA of the CDR3 is TGTGCCAGCAGCCAACCGCGGGTCGGGGGGGAGACCCAGTACTTC.

The rearrangement links TRBV28 to TRBJ1-2; the D gene is possibly TRBD1 (5 bases). The V gene lost 6 bases and the J gene lost 5 bases, with 16 bases spanning the gap. Germline loops: CDR1 MDHEN, CDR2 SYDVKM. The CDR3 is 14 residues long. The CDR3 spells CASSLTWGQYGYTF. The CDR3 region has the DNA TGTGCCAGCAGCCTGACGTGGGGCCAATATGGCTACACCTTC.

The CDR3 DNA sequence: TGTGCCAGCAGTTTAATAGACACCATATATTTT. Translation gives CASSLIDTIYF. V usage is TRBV12-3 or TRBV12-4 and J usage is TRBJ1-3; D uncertain. The V end was cut by 2 bases, the J end by 8 bases, with 4 bases between. CDR3 length: 11 amino acids.